This T cell receptor (beta chain) originates from a study of HIV-infected patients and healthy controls. Whole-study findings and limits: Significantly higher mean Gini indices appeared in HIV-infected repertoires, possibly reflecting oligoclonality. In HIV-infected patients, the apparent post-therapy Gini index recovery did not replicate in size-matched data.

Sample share makes this clonotype medium-sized. What it recognizes is unknown. All unsorted peripheral T cells were captured because whole blood was used without fractionation. RNA came from under 3 ml of peripheral blood. The CDR3 spans 17 residues. CDR1 and CDR2 from the germline V gene are SGHAT and FQNNGV. Trimming removed 3 bases at V and 4 bases at J, with 20 bases between. cDNA was made from 500 ng RNA using alpha and beta constant primers. Separate chain-specific third strand synthesis with multiplexing indices produced the alpha and beta libraries. A single primer pair per chain amplified all rearrangements, with per-molecule barcodes. TCRdb re-analysed the 5' RACE reads in MiXCR, keeping a single row per CDR3 protein. The sample carries 5,500 to 7,500 distinct CDR3 sequences, 20% to 25% recorded once.

The TCR comes from an adult with HIV infection. The genes are TRBV11-2 and TRBJ2-3; possibly TRBD2 for D (5 bases). The material was blood, obtained before antiretroviral therapy. DNA of the CDR3: TGTGCCAGCAGCTTTCCCTACGCGGGTGGGTTGTCAGATACGCAGTATTTT. Protein product: CASSFPYAGGLSDTQYF.